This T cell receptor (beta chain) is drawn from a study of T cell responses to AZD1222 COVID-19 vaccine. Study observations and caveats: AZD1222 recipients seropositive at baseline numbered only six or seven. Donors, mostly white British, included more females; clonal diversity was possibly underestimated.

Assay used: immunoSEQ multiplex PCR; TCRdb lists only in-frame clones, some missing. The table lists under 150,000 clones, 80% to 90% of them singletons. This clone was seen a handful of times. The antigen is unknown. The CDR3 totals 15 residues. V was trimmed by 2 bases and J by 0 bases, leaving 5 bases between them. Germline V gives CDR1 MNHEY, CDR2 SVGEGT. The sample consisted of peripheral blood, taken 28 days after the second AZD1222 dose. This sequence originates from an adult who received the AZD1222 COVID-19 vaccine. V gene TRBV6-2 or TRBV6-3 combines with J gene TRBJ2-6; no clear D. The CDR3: CASSYVLSGANVLTF. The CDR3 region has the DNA TGTGCCAGCAGTTACGTACTCTCTGGGGCCAACGTCCTGACTTTC.